The rows below give T cell receptor beta chains drawn from one sample of a study of human T cells and chemical hapten exposure. MiXCR, run by TCRdb on the RACE reads, gives a single entry per CDR3 protein. The sample includes 190,000 or so distinct CDR3 sequences, about 22% seen only once; the top ten take about 2.3%. Sequenced material: whole blood, taken in connection with sensitization to the hapten diphenylcyclopropenone (DPC). These receptors all come from a woman in her thirties or forties with alopecia areata. Some clones in this sample may be carry-over from other donors' samples. CDR3s include the opening cysteine and the closing phenylalanine or tryptophan. D genes are given only for firm matches. Not all rows give a size; the values are once, few, many and, for expanded clones, a class.

j_call clone_size v_call d_call cdr3_nt cdr3_aa
TRBJ1-5 NA TRBV27 NA TGTGCCAGCAGCTCGGACCGCGGAGACCAGCCCCAGCATTTT CASSSDRGDQPQHF
TRBJ2-5 NA TRBV6-1 NA TGTGCCAGCATTTCAGAGACCCAGTACTTC CASISETQYF
TRBJ2-7 NA TRBV27 TRBD2 TGTGCCAGCTCCCGGTCGGTAGCGGGGGACTACGAGCAGTACTTC CASSRSVAGDYEQYF
TRBJ2-3 few TRBV9 TRBD2 TGTGCCAGCAGCGTAGCTCCTAGCGGGGTAGGCGCAGATACGCAGTATTTT CASSVAPSGVGADTQYF
TRBJ2-7 few TRBV28 TRBD2 TGTGCCGTACGCAGCGGGGGACCGCTCGAGCAGTACTTC CAVRSGGPLEQYF
TRBJ2-5 NA TRBV7-2 TRBD1 TGTGCCAGCAGCTACCGACACGACAGGGACCAGTACTTC CASSYRHDRDQYF
TRBJ1-1 few TRBV5-1 NA TGCGCCAGCAGCTTAGTAGAGGTCACGGTGAACACTGAAGCTTTCTTT CASSLVEVTVNTEAFF
TRBJ2-1 many TRBV27 TRBD2 TGTGCCAGCAGTCGAACTGGGACTAGCGGGATAGTGCAGTTCTTC CASSRTGTSGIVQFF
TRBJ2-5 NA TRBV6-5 TRBD1 TGTGCCAGCAGTTACTCTGGGACAGGGCGGGAGACCCAGTACTTC CASSYSGTGRETQYF
TRBJ2-6 NA TRBV6-6 NA TGTGCCAGCAGTTACTCGACGGGCTCTGGGGCCAACGTCCTGACTTTC CASSYSTGSGANVLTF
TRBJ2-7 NA TRBV20-1 NA TGCAGTGCTAGAGATAATGGGAACGAGCAGTACTTC CSARDNGNEQYF
TRBJ2-1 few TRBV7-6 TRBD2 TGTGCCAGCAGCCAAAGACAACTAGCGGGATACGATGAGCAGTTCTTC CASSQRQLAGYDEQFF
TRBJ1-2 NA TRBV6-5 NA TGTGCCAGCAGTTACTCGTCTGACTATGGCTACACCTTC CASSYSSDYGYTF
TRBJ1-2 few TRBV20-1 NA TGCAGTGCTACTTGGGGCCGGTATGGCTACACCTTC CSATWGRYGYTF
TRBJ1-2 NA TRBV29-1 NA TGCAGCGTAGCACTTCAGAATAACTATGGCTACACCTTC CSVALQNNYGYTF
TRBJ2-6 NA TRBV7-2 TRBD2 TGTGCCAGCAGCTCGAGGACTAGCGGGAAAGGTGGGGCCAACGTCCTGACTTTC CASSSRTSGKGGANVLTF
TRBJ2-1 few TRBV4-2 TRBD2 TGTGCCAGCAGCCAAGAGCCGGCGGGAGGATACAATGAGCAGTTCTTC CASSQEPAGGYNEQFF
TRBJ1-1 few TRBV28 NA TGTGCGGTACGACTGCATATGAACACTGAAGCTTTCTTT CAVRLHMNTEAFF
TRBJ2-3 NA TRBV20-1 NA TGCAGTGCTAGAGACTTGGTGGGCACAGATACGCAGTATTTT CSARDLVGTDTQYF
TRBJ2-3 few TRBV7-2 NA TGTGCCAGCAGCTCCTCCCTTAGCACAGATACGCAGTATTTT CASSSSLSTDTQYF
TRBJ2-3 many TRBV4-3 NA TGCGCCAGCAGCCAGTTGTGGACAGATACGCAGTATTTT CASSQLWTDTQYF
TRBJ2-7 NA TRBV29-1 NA TGCAGCGTTGAACTAGTTAGCTTGGAGGGTAGCTACGAGCAGTACTTC CSVELVSLEGSYEQYF
TRBJ2-7 many TRBV28 NA TGTGCCAGCAGTTGGCCCGGAACCTACGAGCAGTACTTC CASSWPGTYEQYF
TRBJ1-6 NA TRBV29-1 NA TGCAGCGTCCGGGCGGTGCCCAGGGGACCTTTTTTTTTT CSVRAVPRGPFFF
TRBJ1-4 NA TRBV7-2 NA TGTGCCAGCAGCCGATTACGTCCGGAGGCTAATGAAAAACTGTTTTTT CASSRLRPEANEKLFF
TRBJ2-1 few TRBV5-1 TRBD2 TGCGCCACCCGTCTAGCGGGAGGTCAGGAGCAGTTCTTC CATRLAGGQEQFF
TRBJ2-3 many TRBV29-1 NA TGCAGCGTTGAAGTGGGGGGCGCAGTAGATACGCAGTATTTT CSVEVGGAVDTQYF
TRBJ1-2 few TRBV5-4 NA TGTGCCAGCAGCTTATCCGCAGCCTCCCCTTATGGCTACACCTTC CASSLSAASPYGYTF
TRBJ2-3 many TRBV20-1 NA TGCAGTGCTAGAGAAAATTTGACCCCGGCACCGGATACGCAGTATTTT CSARENLTPAPDTQYF
TRBJ1-1 few TRBV6-5 NA TGTGCCAGCAGTGCGCAGAGGGGCACTGAAGCTTTCTTT CASSAQRGTEAFF
TRBJ1-2 NA TRBV6-4 TRBD1 TGTGCCAGCAGTGGGGACAGTGCCTATGGCTACACCTTC CASSGDSAYGYTF
TRBJ1-2 NA TRBV18 TRBD1 TGTGCCAGCTCATCCCGGGACAGGGAGGCTAACTATGGCTACACCTTC CASSSRDREANYGYTF
TRBJ2-7 NA TRBV5-5 NA TGTGCCAGCAGCTTATTAGGTACGGAGCAGTACTTC CASSLLGTEQYF
TRBJ2-3 many TRBV7-2 TRBD2 TGCGCCAGCAGCTTGGGACTAGCAACAGATACGCAGTATTTT CASSLGLATDTQYF
TRBJ2-1 once TRBV20-1 TRBD1 TGCAGTGTAATAGGCGGACAGGGGATGGGGGATGAGCAGTTCTTC CSVIGGQGMGDEQFF